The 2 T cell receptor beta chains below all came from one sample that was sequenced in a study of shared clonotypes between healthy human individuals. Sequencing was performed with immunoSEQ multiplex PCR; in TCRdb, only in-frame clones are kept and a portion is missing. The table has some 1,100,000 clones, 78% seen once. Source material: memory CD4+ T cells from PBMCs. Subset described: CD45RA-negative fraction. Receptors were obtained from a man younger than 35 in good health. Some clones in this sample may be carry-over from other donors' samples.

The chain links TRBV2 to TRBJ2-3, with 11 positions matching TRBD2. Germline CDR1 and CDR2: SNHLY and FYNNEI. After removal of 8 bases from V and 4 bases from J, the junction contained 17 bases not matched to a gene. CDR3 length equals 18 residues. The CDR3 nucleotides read TGTGCCAGCCAGGGCCCTAGCGGGAGGTCCCGCTTGGCAGATACGCAGTATTTT. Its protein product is CASQGPSGRSRLADTQYF.

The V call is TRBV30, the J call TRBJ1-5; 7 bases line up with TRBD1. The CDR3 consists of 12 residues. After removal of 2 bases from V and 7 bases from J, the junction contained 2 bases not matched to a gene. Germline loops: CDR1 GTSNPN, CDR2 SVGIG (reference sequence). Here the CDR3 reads CAWSRQGQPQHF. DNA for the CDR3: TGTGCCTGGAGTCGACAGGGCCAGCCCCAGCATTTT.